Listed below are T cell receptor beta chains from one sample, sequenced in a study of blood T cell repertoires in COVID-19. Here immunoSEQ multiplex PCR was the method, and the copy in TCRdb shows in-frame clones only, minus some. Of about 250,000 clones listed, under 90% were seen once; the top ten hold just under 0.95%. The sequenced material came from peripheral blood. The origin of the receptors is a woman aged 40 to 50 who had recovered from COVID-19. Each CDR3 is given with its conserved first and last residue. The order of the fields is J gene, clone size, V gene, D gene, CDR3 protein, CDR3 DNA. D genes are given only for firm matches. Clone size is stated in some rows and not others, as once, few, many or a class when expanded.

J gene: TRBJ1-4
clone size: -
V gene: TRBV29-1
D gene: -
CDR3 protein: CSVEQGSDEKLFF
CDR3 DNA: TGCAGCGTCGAACAGGGATCTGATGAAAAACTGTTTTTT

J gene: TRBJ2-3
clone size: -
V gene: TRBV19
D gene: -
CDR3 protein: CASSTTSGSSTDTQYF
CDR3 DNA: TGTGCCAGTAGTACAACGAGCGGTTCTAGCACAGATACGCAGTATTTT

J gene: TRBJ1-2
clone size: -
V gene: TRBV2
D gene: -
CDR3 protein: CASTQNLSGANYGYTF
CDR3 DNA: TGTGCCAGCACCCAAAACCTATCAGGGGCTAACTATGGCTACACCTTC

J gene: TRBJ2-7
clone size: -
V gene: TRBV10-3
D gene: TRBD2
CDR3 protein: CAISGILAASYEQYF
CDR3 DNA: TGTGCCATCAGTGGTATACTAGCGGCCTCCTACGAGCAGTACTTC

J gene: TRBJ2-1
clone size: once
V gene: TRBV10-2
D gene: TRBD2
CDR3 protein: CASKPSGRSDYNEQFF
CDR3 DNA: TGCGCCAGCAAGCCTAGCGGGAGGTCGGACTACAATGAGCAGTTCTTC

J gene: TRBJ2-1
clone size: -
V gene: TRBV18
D gene: TRBD1
CDR3 protein: CASSPGQGAINEQFF
CDR3 DNA: TGTGCCAGCTCACCGGGACAGGGGGCGATCAATGAGCAGTTCTTC

J gene: TRBJ2-3
clone size: -
V gene: TRBV28
D gene: -
CDR3 protein: CASSSDSPGLGTDTQYF
CDR3 DNA: TGTGCCAGCAGTTCGGACAGTCCGGGATTGGGGACAGATACGCAGTATTTT

J gene: TRBJ2-5
clone size: -
V gene: TRBV7-2
D gene: TRBD2
CDR3 protein: CASSRSGSGETQYF
CDR3 DNA: TGTGCCAGCAGTCGTAGCGGGAGTGGCGAGACCCAGTACTTC

J gene: TRBJ1-2
clone size: -
V gene: TRBV6-5
D gene: -
CDR3 protein: CASNPRDYGYTF
CDR3 DNA: TGTGCCAGCAATCCGAGGGACTATGGCTACACCTTC

J gene: TRBJ2-1
clone size: -
V gene: TRBV7-2
D gene: -
CDR3 protein: CASSLAYESVEFF
CDR3 DNA: TGTGCCAGCAGCTTAGCCTACGAGTCGGTGGAGTTCTTC

J gene: TRBJ2-1
clone size: -
V gene: TRBV27
D gene: TRBD2
CDR3 protein: CASSPGLATTPNEQFF
CDR3 DNA: TGTGCCAGCAGTCCCGGACTAGCGACAACCCCTAATGAGCAGTTCTTC

J gene: TRBJ2-7
clone size: -
V gene: TRBV28
D gene: TRBD2
CDR3 protein: CASSLLAGVDVGYEQYF
CDR3 DNA: TGTGCCAGCAGTTTACTAGCGGGGGTCGATGTGGGCTACGAGCAGTACTTC

J gene: TRBJ2-5
clone size: once
V gene: TRBV6-5
D gene: TRBD2
CDR3 protein: CASRWGLAGEETQYF
CDR3 DNA: TGTGCCAGCAGGTGGGGACTAGCGGGAGAAGAGACCCAGTACTTC

J gene: TRBJ1-1
clone size: -
V gene: TRBV19
D gene: -
CDR3 protein: CASSVGVGQAFF
CDR3 DNA: TGTGCCAGTAGTGTGGGCGTGGGGCAAGCTTTCTTT

J gene: TRBJ2-1
clone size: few
V gene: TRBV6-5
D gene: TRBD2
CDR3 protein: CASTPGTSGGNEQFF
CDR3 DNA: TGTGCCAGCACTCCCGGGACTAGCGGGGGGAATGAGCAGTTCTTC

J gene: TRBJ1-4
clone size: -
V gene: TRBV28
D gene: -
CDR3 protein: CASSFYPGSTNEKLFF
CDR3 DNA: TGTGCCAGCTCCTTCTATCCGGGGTCCACTAATGAAAAACTGTTTTTT

J gene: TRBJ2-3
clone size: once
V gene: TRBV7-2
D gene: TRBD2
CDR3 protein: CASSLYPSGNTDTQYF
CDR3 DNA: TGTGCCAGCAGCTTATATCCTAGCGGTAACACAGATACGCAGTATTTT

J gene: TRBJ2-1
clone size: -
V gene: TRBV4-2
D gene: TRBD2
CDR3 protein: CASSRTGLAVTYNEQFF
CDR3 DNA: TGTGCCAGCAGCCGCACGGGACTAGCGGTGACCTACAATGAGCAGTTCTTC

J gene: TRBJ2-1
clone size: -
V gene: TRBV29-1
D gene: -
CDR3 protein: CSVGLGNVNEQFF
CDR3 DNA: TGCAGCGTTGGGTTGGGCAACGTAAATGAGCAGTTCTTC

J gene: TRBJ2-3
clone size: -
V gene: TRBV24-1
D gene: -
CDR3 protein: CATSDPGQPEGHTDTQYF
CDR3 DNA: TGTGCCACCAGTGATCCCGGACAGCCAGAGGGACACACAGATACGCAGTATTTT

J gene: TRBJ2-5
clone size: -
V gene: TRBV5-1
D gene: TRBD2
CDR3 protein: CASSFPSGSGETQYF
CDR3 DNA: TGCGCCAGCAGCTTTCCTAGCGGGAGTGGAGAGACCCAGTACTTC

J gene: TRBJ2-7
clone size: -
V gene: TRBV5-3
D gene: -
CDR3 protein: CARTQNGGGLYEQYF
CDR3 DNA: TGTGCCAGAACCCAAAATGGAGGGGGCCTCTACGAGCAGTACTTC

J gene: TRBJ1-5
clone size: -
V gene: TRBV18
D gene: -
CDR3 protein: CASSPSRTNQPQHF
CDR3 DNA: TGTGCCAGCTCACCAAGCAGGACAAATCAGCCCCAGCATTTT

J gene: TRBJ2-1
clone size: -
V gene: TRBV4-2
D gene: -
CDR3 protein: CASSQDQASDEQFF
CDR3 DNA: TGTGCCAGCAGCCAAGATCAGGCTTCAGATGAGCAGTTCTTC

J gene: TRBJ2-1
clone size: -
V gene: TRBV2
D gene: TRBD2
CDR3 protein: CASSSGSYNEQFF
CDR3 DNA: TGTGCCAGCAGTAGCGGGAGCTACAATGAGCAGTTCTTC

J gene: TRBJ2-3
clone size: -
V gene: TRBV10-1
D gene: -
CDR3 protein: CASSDSSGTDTQYF
CDR3 DNA: TGCGCCAGCAGTGACTCTAGCGGCACAGATACGCAGTATTTT

J gene: TRBJ2-1
clone size: -
V gene: TRBV7-2
D gene: -
CDR3 protein: CASSPHGGAQSYNEQFF
CDR3 DNA: TGTGCCAGCAGCCCCCATGGGGGGGCCCAGTCCTACAATGAGCAGTTCTTC

J gene: TRBJ2-3
clone size: -
V gene: TRBV5-1
D gene: -
CDR3 protein: CASSPDYYTQYF
CDR3 DNA: TGCGCCAGCAGCCCGGACTACTATACGCAGTATTTT

J gene: TRBJ2-7
clone size: -
V gene: TRBV4-1
D gene: TRBD1
CDR3 protein: CASGGGGTGLYEQYF
CDR3 DNA: TGCGCCAGCGGTGGAGGCGGGACAGGGCTCTACGAGCAGTACTTC

J gene: TRBJ2-1
clone size: -
V gene: TRBV6-4
D gene: TRBD2
CDR3 protein: CASSVAGGGNEQFF
CDR3 DNA: TGTGCCAGCAGTGTAGCGGGAGGGGGGAATGAGCAGTTCTTC

J gene: TRBJ2-7
clone size: -
V gene: TRBV6-5
D gene: -
CDR3 protein: CASSRSGDTSYEQYF
CDR3 DNA: TGTGCCAGCAGCCGAAGTGGGGACACCTCCTACGAGCAGTACTTC

J gene: TRBJ2-1
clone size: -
V gene: TRBV5-1
D gene: TRBD2
CDR3 protein: CASSLAGAGYNEQFF
CDR3 DNA: TGCGCCAGCAGCTTAGCGGGAGCGGGGTACAATGAGCAGTTCTTC

J gene: TRBJ1-4
clone size: -
V gene: TRBV19
D gene: -
CDR3 protein: CASRTSDSSKGATNEKLFF
CDR3 DNA: TGTGCCAGTAGAACCTCGGACAGCTCAAAGGGTGCAACTAATGAAAAACTGTTTTTT

J gene: TRBJ2-1
clone size: -
V gene: TRBV7-2
D gene: TRBD2
CDR3 protein: CASSERGLSGNEQFF
CDR3 DNA: TGTGCCAGCAGCGAGCGAGGGCTTAGCGGGAACGAGCAGTTCTTC

J gene: TRBJ2-7
clone size: once
V gene: TRBV7-9
D gene: TRBD2
CDR3 protein: CASSPKGGLEAYEQYF
CDR3 DNA: TGTGCCAGCAGCCCGAAGGGGGGACTAGAAGCCTACGAGCAGTACTTC

J gene: TRBJ2-1
clone size: -
V gene: TRBV6-5
D gene: TRBD2
CDR3 protein: CASRNSGRAAHEQFF
CDR3 DNA: TGTGCCAGCAGAAATAGCGGGAGGGCCGCCCATGAGCAGTTCTTC

J gene: TRBJ2-7
clone size: few
V gene: TRBV10-3
D gene: -
CDR3 protein: CAISDQRTYEQYF
CDR3 DNA: TGTGCCATCAGTGATCAGCGTACCTACGAGCAGTACTTC

J gene: TRBJ2-1
clone size: -
V gene: TRBV4-2
D gene: -
CDR3 protein: CASSQDLSTGFSYNEQFF
CDR3 DNA: TGTGCCAGCAGCCAAGATCTAAGTACGGGGTTCTCCTACAATGAGCAGTTCTTC

J gene: TRBJ1-4
clone size: -
V gene: TRBV7-3
D gene: TRBD1
CDR3 protein: CASSLRDRGEKLFF
CDR3 DNA: TGTGCCAGCAGCTTACGGGACAGGGGAGAAAAACTGTTTTTT

J gene: TRBJ2-1
clone size: -
V gene: TRBV3-1/TRBV3-2
D gene: -
CDR3 protein: CASSHWARGSHEQFF
CDR3 DNA: TGTGCCAGCAGCCATTGGGCCCGGGGGTCCCATGAGCAGTTCTTC

J gene: TRBJ1-1
clone size: -
V gene: TRBV11-1
D gene: -
CDR3 protein: CASSTQGWGRDEAFF
CDR3 DNA: TGTGCCAGCAGCACACAGGGTTGGGGAAGAGATGAAGCTTTCTTT

J gene: TRBJ2-7
clone size: once
V gene: TRBV4-2
D gene: TRBD2
CDR3 protein: CASSQEGTLGTSFSYEQYF
CDR3 DNA: TGTGCCAGCAGCCAAGAGGGTACACTCGGGACTAGCTTTTCCTACGAGCAGTACTTC

J gene: TRBJ2-1
clone size: once
V gene: TRBV9
D gene: -
CDR3 protein: CASSVQQASPYNEQFF
CDR3 DNA: TGTGCCAGCAGCGTTCAACAGGCGTCGCCGTACAATGAGCAGTTCTTC

J gene: TRBJ1-1
clone size: -
V gene: TRBV5-1
D gene: -
CDR3 protein: CASSFPSPEAFF
CDR3 DNA: TGCGCCAGCAGCTTTCCGAGTCCTGAAGCTTTCTTT

J gene: TRBJ2-7
clone size: few
V gene: TRBV2
D gene: TRBD1
CDR3 protein: CAITGAANEQYF
CDR3 DNA: TGTGCCATCACAGGGGCCGCGAACGAGCAGTACTTC